The 19 T cell receptor beta chains below were found in one sample sequenced in a study of T cells after yellow fever vaccination. TCRdb reprocessed the 5' RACE reads via MiXCR and lists one record per CDR3 protein. The profile shows around 600,000 distinct CDR3 sequences, 10% to 15% of them singletons. The source material was PBMCs, sampled on the day of the yellow fever booster vaccination. The receptor set was obtained from a man aged 25 to 40 who received the YFV17D yellow fever vaccine.

This clonotype was detected a few times. V and J are TRBV20-1 and TRBJ2-3, with a tentative D call TRBD2 (6 bases). This CDR3 region has 14 residues. Germline V CDR1 and CDR2: DFQATT, SNEGSKA (reference sequence). V was shortened by 8 bases and J by 1 base, with 16 bases between the two germline ends. The CDR3 nucleotides read TGCAGTTCGAAAAGGAGGGTACGCACAGATACGCAGTATTTT. This codes for CSSKRRVRTDTQYF.

The chain uses TRBV2 and TRBJ2-3, with 10 bases that match TRBD2. CDR1 and CDR2 from the germline V gene are SNHLY and FYNNEI. This CDR3 has 18 amino acids. CDR3 amino acids: CTCSREVSGRTSTDTQYF. In nucleotides, the CDR3 is TGTACCTGCAGTCGGGAAGTTAGCGGGAGGACTAGCACAGATACGCAGTATTTT.

This chain uses TRBV20-1 with TRBJ2-1; no reliable D call. Germline V lookup: CDR1 DFQATT, CDR2 SNEGSKA (reference sequence). V was shortened by 6 bases and J by 3 bases, with 12 bases between the two germline ends. This CDR3 comprises 13 residues. In nucleotides, the CDR3 is TGCAGTGCAGGGCCGCCGGGCTACAATGAGCAGTTCTTC. This gives the protein CSAGPPGYNEQFF.

This clonotype was picked up a small number of times. The gene calls are TRBV5-1 and TRBJ2-3; D is uncertain. Per the germline V gene, CDR1 is SGHRS and CDR2 is YFSETQ. Trimming pared 1 base from V and 2 bases from J, leaving 8 bases between. This CDR3 spans 14 amino acids. CDR3 in amino acids: CASSLSPHTDTQYF. The CDR3 DNA is TGCGCCAGCAGCTTGAGTCCCCACACAGATACGCAGTATTTT. Based on the CDR3 plus reference TRBV5-1 and TRBJ2-3, the full variable domain is KAGVTQTPRYLIKTRGQQVTLSCSPISGHRSVSWYQQTPGQGLQFLFEYFSETQRNKGNFPGRFSGRQFSNSRSEMNVSTLELGDSALYLCASSLSPHTDTQYFGPGTRLTVL.

This clonotype has just a few counts. V gene TRBV20-1 combines with J gene TRBJ2-1; D might be TRBD2 (5 bases). The V end lost 3 bases, the J end lost 7 bases, and 19 bases lay between the germline ends. The germline CDR1 and CDR2 sequences are DFQATT and SNEGSKA (reference sequence). This CDR3 is 15 amino acids long. In nucleotides, the CDR3 is TGCAGTGCTAGGGCGGGTGCGCAGAGTCTGAATGAGCAGTTCTTC. Its protein product is CSARAGAQSLNEQFF.

The chain uses TRBV7-2 and TRBJ2-1; 9 bases are a match to TRBD2. This CDR3 region has 15 residues. Per germline, CDR1 SGHTA and CDR2 FQGNSA. After removal of 4 bases from V and 3 bases from J, the junction contained 4 bases not matched to a gene. CDR3 bases: TGTGCCAGCAGCTCTCTAGCGGGACTCTACAATGAGCAGTTCTTC. As protein: CASSSLAGLYNEQFF.

This clonotype was counted ten times or more. This chain links TRBV9 with TRBJ2-1; 8 positions match TRBD2. Germline CDR1 SGDLS, CDR2 YYNGEE. This CDR3 is 13 amino acids long. J was trimmed by 8 bases and V by 4 bases; bases with no gene match: 5. The CDR3 region is CASSMGLEDEQFF. DNA for the CDR3: TGTGCCAGCAGCATGGGACTAGAGGATGAGCAGTTCTTC. The complete variable domain, with remaining parts taken from reference TRBV9 and TRBJ2-1, reads DSGVTQTPKHLITATGQRVTLRCSPRSGDLSVYWYQQSLDQGLQFLIQYYNGEERAKGNILERFSAQQFPDLHSELNLSSLELGDSALYFCASSMGLEDEQFFGPGTRLTVL.

The chain joins TRBV7-3 to TRBJ2-7; maybe TRBD1 (5 bases). The CDR3 runs 14 residues. Trimming left V 0 bases short and J 5 bases short, with 11 bases between. Per germline, CDR1 SGHTA and CDR2 FQGTGA. CDR3 nucleotide sequence: TGTGCCAGCAGCTTAACATCAGGGATGGACGAGCAGTACTTC. This translates into CASSLTSGMDEQYF.

This chain uses TRBV18 with TRBJ1-1; D is ambiguous. V was clipped by 3 bases and J by 2 bases, with 10 bases between them. From germline, CDR1 is KGHSH and CDR2 LQKENI. The CDR3 runs to 14 residues. The CDR3 DNA reads TGTGCCAGCTCACCCGATCCAGGAAACACTGAAGCTTTCTTT. Amino acid sequence: CASSPDPGNTEAFF.

This clonotype has a handful of counts. This chain links TRBV7-3 with TRBJ1-1; 9 nucleotides agree with TRBD1. Trimming at V came to 4 bases and at J to 0 bases, leaving 6 bases not matched to a gene. The CDR3 runs to 16 residues. Germline V gene data show CDR1 as SGHTA and CDR2 as FQGTGA. This chain's CDR3 is CASSYPGTGMNTEAFF. CDR3 coding DNA: TGTGCCAGCAGCTACCCCGGGACAGGGATGAACACTGAAGCTTTCTTT.

This chain connects TRBV7-9 to TRBJ2-7; TRBD1 matches 8 bases. This CDR3 is built from 15 residues. The V segment lost 4 bases and the J segment 1 base; nucleotides outside the gene matches: 6. Per the germline V gene, CDR1 is SEHNR and CDR2 is FQNEAQ (reference sequence). The CDR3 protein is CASSSGQGKSYEQYF. As DNA, the CDR3 is TGTGCCAGCAGCTCCGGACAGGGAAAATCCTACGAGCAGTACTTC.

This clonotype showed up just a few times. The chain couples TRBV14 to TRBJ2-4, with 7 positions matching TRBD1. The trim removed 4 bases at V and 8 bases at J, leaving 8 bases unmatched. The CDR3 spans 14 residues. CDR1 and CDR2 (germline): SGHDN, FVKESK. CDR3: CASSRLGTADIQYF. CDR3 DNA sequence: TGTGCCAGCAGCCGATTAGGGACAGCGGACATTCAGTACTTC.

This clonotype appeared many times. J is TRBJ2-3 and V is TRBV7-8; weak D call: TRBD2 (5 bases). The CDR3 covers 14 residues. V shed 8 bases and J shed 2 bases, with 14 bases lying between them. Germline CDR1 is SGHVS and CDR2 is FQNEAQ. CDR3 nucleotides: TGTGCCAGCTACTCGGGATCTTACACAGATACGCAGTATTTT. It is translated as CASYSGSYTDTQYF. Looking up the rest from reference TRBV7-8 and TRBJ2-3 gives the full variable domain: GAGVSQSPRYKVAKRGQDVALRCDPISGHVSLFWYQQALGQGPEFLTYFQNEAQLDKSGLPSDRFFAERPEGSVSTLKIQRTQQEDSAVYLCASYSGSYTDTQYFGPGTRLTVL.

This clonotype has a handful of counts. The chain carries TRBV30 and TRBJ2-3, with D perhaps TRBD1 (5 bases). CDR1 and CDR2 (germline): GTSNPN, SVGIG (reference sequence). The CDR3 consists of 13 residues. V shed 5 bases and J shed 2 bases, with 11 bases lying between them. The CDR3 reads CAWAPTDTDTQYF. CDR3 DNA: TGTGCCTGGGCCCCGACAGACACAGATACGCAGTATTTT.

The chain has TRBV11-2 and TRBJ2-7; TRBD1 matches 8 bases. Germline V gene sequence: CDR1 SGHAT, CDR2 FQNNGV. The CDR3 extends over 15 amino acids. With 2 bases clipped from V and 3 bases from J, the junction kept 6 bases outside the gene matches. The DNA for the CDR3 is TGTGCCAGCAGCTTACAGGGGGCTTTAATCTACGAGCAGTACTTC. This gives the protein CASSLQGALIYEQYF.

The chain carries TRBV30 and TRBJ2-7; D may be TRBD2 (6 bases). CDR1 is GTSNPN and CDR2 is SVGIG in the germline V gene (reference sequence). The CDR3 has 14 amino acids. Trimming stripped 2 bases from V and 0 bases from J, with 11 bases between. The chain's CDR3 is CAWSFAGSSYEQYF. CDR3 nucleotides: TGTGCCTGGAGTTTTGCGGGGAGCTCCTACGAGCAGTACTTC.

The DNA of the CDR3 is TGTGCCAGCAGCTCGACAGGGGGCCAAACTGAAGCTTTCTTT. It encodes CASSSTGGQTEAFF. V and J are TRBV7-9 and TRBJ1-1; TRBD1 matches at 10 bases. Germline assignment: CDR1 SEHNR and CDR2 FQNEAQ (reference sequence). J gave up 5 bases and V 4 bases, and 4 bases lay outside the gene matches. The CDR3 sequence is 14 residues long.

This clonotype was observed a handful of times. CDR3 sequence: CASSQVRAGELFF. The CDR3 DNA sequence: TGTGCCAGCAGCCAAGTAAGGGCCGGGGAGCTGTTTTTT. V and J are TRBV14 and TRBJ2-2, with unresolved D. Trimming removed 1 base at V and 6 bases at J, with 6 bases between. CDR3 length: 13 residues. Germline V CDR1 and CDR2: SGHDN, FVKESK.

This clonotype has just a few counts. Here the CDR3 DNA reads TGTGCCAGCAGTTACGGACAGCGAGCTTTCTTT. Translation: CASSYGQRAFF. The rearrangement uses TRBV6-5 and TRBJ1-1, with D possibly TRBD1 on 6 matching bases. The CDR3 is 11 residues long. V shed 2 bases and J shed 10 bases, with 8 bases lying between them. Per the germline V gene, CDR1 is MNHEY and CDR2 is SVGAGI.